This T cell receptor beta chain was captured in a study of blood T cell repertoires in COVID-19 (dated by TCRdb to about 2020). For context, the study as a whole: The collaborator samples originated in the United States, Italy and Spain and spanned the acute and convalescent phases of COVID-19. The prospective study material was composed of cDNA or gDNA derived from T cells, B-cell-depleted T cells, or PBMCs. A freely available public database, intended as a resource for researchers studying the immune response to SARS-CoV-2, is where the repertoires were released. Sample metadata almost always included a de-identified subject ID, COVID-19 status, age in years and sex. Deeply sampled blood TCRbeta repertoires from subjects exposed to, actively infected with, or recovered from COVID-19 were included in the dataset. Where available, HLA class I and class II types were obtained from metadata supplied by the sample provider rather than from assay-based typing. The samples were drawn from two sources: the first 160 participants of the ongoing ImmuneRACE study, and 1,000 to 1,500 subjects contributed by 6 global collaborators. The full study reports these points: Clinical and demographic metadata were provided uncurated, with the amount varying by source and participant.

Comments on this clone: The antigen this receptor binds is unknown. Base quality data are lacking; no much larger clone is found one base away.

At one collaborating source in Seattle, patients were enrolled during active infection and were followed longitudinally through the course of disease. Collaborating institutions collected whole blood in K2EDTA tubes following their own protocols. Collaborator samples were shipped for TCRbeta analysis as frozen whole blood, isolated PBMCs, or DNA extracted from either sample type. TCRbeta CDR3 regions were amplified from genomic DNA by means of the immunoSEQ Assay, a bias-controlled multiplex PCR. The original methods were these. Nucleated cell counts per sample were estimated from amplification of reference gene primers within the assay. To quantify the absolute abundance of each unique TCRbeta CDR3 rearrangement, sequence reads were collapsed and filtered. For each sample, productive Simpson clonality was calculated by taking the square root of Simpson's diversity index across productive rearrangements. TCRdb holds this immuneACCESS table with in-frame rearrangements only. Some clones are missing; in checked studies, unresolved V genes explain under half, and the rest has no known cause. The V and J calls and the clone size are those of that table, but D and trimming were determined from the DNA. The sample table shows 250,000 to 300,000 clones, and approximately 86% are seen once. Roughly 5% of the sample is in the top ten clones.

This sequence originates from a woman aged 55-70 years with COVID-19, enrolled during active disease. The material sequenced was peripheral blood.

The nucleotide sequence is given as TGTGCCAGCAGCCCTGGACTAGCGCAGTTCTTC. Translated, this is CASSPGLAQFF. Here the chain combines TRBV7-6 and TRBJ2-1; TRBD2 matches 8 bases in the middle. CDR1 is given as SGHVS and CDR2 as FNYEAQ, both from the germline V gene. Germline trimming: 5 bases from V, 12 bases from J; junction bases outside gene matches: 3. The CDR3 measures 11 amino acids from cysteine to phenylalanine. The CDR3 DNA has 33 bases and is translated from base 1.